A selection of T cell receptor beta chains follows, all from one sample in a study of OX40 agonist ivuxolimab in advanced cancers. Repertoires were generated with immunoSEQ multiplex PCR, while TCRdb's copy carries only in-frame clones and drops some. The data hold roughly 26,000 clones, with 76% observed a single time. The specimen was CD4+ or CD8+ T cells sorted from blood, collected in a trial of the OX40 agonist ivuxolimab. Source of these receptors: an adult with an advanced solid tumor such as melanoma, head and neck, liver or kidney cancer. The CDR3 runs from the conserved cysteine through the conserved F or W. Each record gives: V gene, J gene, D gene, clone size, CDR3 protein, CDR3 DNA. D genes are given only for firm matches. Where a row states a size, it is once, few, many or the class of an expanded clone; other rows omit it.

TRBV9,TRBJ1-3,NA,NA,CASGVEGRGSRGNTIYF,TGTGCCAGCGGCGTAGAAGGTCGTGGCTCTCGGGGAAACACCATATATTTT
TRBV7-2,TRBJ1-2,NA,NA,CASIGTYGYTF,TGTGCCAGCATCGGGACTTATGGCTACACCTTC
TRBV6-1,TRBJ1-5,NA,once,CASSETFYSNQPQHF,TGTGCCAGCAGTGAGACATTTTATAGCAATCAGCCCCAGCATTTT
TRBV19,TRBJ2-2,NA,NA,CASSSRGSGGELFF,TGTGCCAGTAGTTCCCGAGGCAGTGGCGGGGAGCTGTTTTTT
TRBV7-2,TRBJ1-2,TRBD1,NA,CASSLRRDRGHRGYTF,TGTGCCAGCAGCTTAAGGCGGGACAGGGGGCACCGTGGCTACACCTTC
TRBV9,TRBJ2-7,NA,NA,CASSSTPIGGEQYF,TGTGCCAGCAGCAGTACGCCTATCGGTGGAGAGCAGTACTTC
TRBV5-6,TRBJ2-2,NA,NA,CASSYTWGSGELFF,TGTGCCAGCAGCTACACGTGGGGGTCCGGGGAGCTGTTTTTT
TRBV9,TRBJ2-1,TRBD2,NA,CASSGTSGGWNEQFF,TGTGCCAGCAGCGGTACTAGCGGGGGCTGGAATGAGCAGTTCTTC
TRBV5-1,TRBJ2-7,NA,NA,CASSLYYEQYF,TGCGCCAGCAGCTTGTACTACGAGCAGTACTTC
TRBV6-6,TRBJ1-5,TRBD1,NA,CASSPDRDQPQHF,TGTGCCAGCAGCCCCGACAGGGATCAGCCCCAGCATTTT
TRBV7-3,TRBJ2-2,TRBD2,once,CASSLKGTSGGTGELFF,TGTGCCAGCAGCTTAAAGGGGACTAGCGGGGGCACCGGGGAGCTGTTTTTT
TRBV19,TRBJ2-7,NA,NA,CASSLSPTTYEQYF,TGTGCCAGTAGTCTCTCACCGACAACCTACGAGCAGTACTTC
TRBV5-1,TRBJ2-7,NA,NA,CASSLALGVSYEQYF,TGCGCCAGCAGCTTGGCCCTGGGCGTATCCTACGAGCAGTACTTC
TRBV9,TRBJ2-5,TRBD2,NA,CASSVRGGVETQYF,TGTGCCAGCAGCGTCCGGGGGGGCGTCGAGACCCAGTACTTC
TRBV5-1,TRBJ1-1,NA,NA,CASRENTEAFF,TGCGCCAGCAGGGAGAACACTGAAGCTTTCTTT
TRBV7-6,TRBJ2-7,NA,NA,CASRNAGAYEQYF,TGTGCCAGCCGAAATGCAGGGGCCTACGAGCAGTACTTC
TRBV6-5,TRBJ1-2,NA,NA,CASSDYHLGYTF,TGTGCCAGCAGTGATTACCATCTGGGCTACACCTTC
TRBV19,TRBJ1-2,TRBD1,few,CASSIDLSTGNYGYTF,TGTGCCAGTAGTATAGATCTGTCGACAGGGAACTATGGCTACACCTTC
TRBV30,TRBJ2-7,TRBD1,NA,CAWSRDRVSVWGSEQYF,TGTGCCTGGAGCCGGGACAGGGTGTCAGTGTGGGGCTCCGAGCAGTACTTC
TRBV30,TRBJ1-1,TRBD1,NA,CAWRGRGRKVTEAFF,TGTGCCTGGAGAGGGAGGGGGCGCAAGGTCACTGAAGCTTTCTTT